A single sample is the source of the 24 T cell receptor beta chains below, sequenced in a study of T cell responses to AZD1222 COVID-19 vaccine (dated by TCRdb to the early 2020s). The library was produced with the immunoSEQ multiplex PCR assay. The immuneACCESS repertoire file appears here via TCRdb, limited to in-frame rearrangements. These files lack a portion of the clones; in checked studies, under half of the deficit traces to unresolved V genes, and the cause of the others is not known. The sample includes 120,000 to 150,000 clones, with roughly 92% observed a single time. Jointly, the top ten make up under 4.5% of the sample. Reading the label with the study, this specimen's time point is: about 28 days (+/-7) after the second vaccine dose. This material consisted of peripheral blood, taken 28 days after the second AZD1222 dose. The source is an adult who received the AZD1222 COVID-19 vaccine.

This clone was seen once. The chain combines TRBV7-3 with TRBJ2-7; 9 nucleotides align to TRBD1. The CDR3 spans 15 residues. CDR1 is SGHTA, CDR2 FQGTGA, per germline. Losses at the gene ends were 5 bases for V and 3 bases for J; bases not matched to a gene: 8. The CDR3 protein is CASSPGQGSFYEQYF. The CDR3, as DNA: TGTGCCAGCAGCCCGGGACAGGGATCTTTCTACGAGCAGTACTTC.

The V gene is TRBV4-2, the J gene TRBJ2-1, with 11 positions matching TRBD2. With 3 bases clipped from V and 7 bases from J, the junction kept 11 bases outside the gene matches. There are 17 residues in the CDR3. Germline V lookup: CDR1 LGHNA, CDR2 YNFKEQ. The CDR3 DNA reads as TGTGCCAGCAGCCAGGCTATTATAGCGGGGGGGCAGAATGAGCAGTTCTTC. Translation: CASSQAIIAGGQNEQFF.

This clone occurred a few times. The chain carries TRBV19 and TRBJ2-7; tentatively, D is TRBD1 (6 bases). The ends were cut back, 5 bases at V and 6 bases at J, with 14 bases in the middle. Germline CDR1 and CDR2: LNHDA and SQIVND (reference sequence). The CDR3 is 13 residues long. In DNA form, the CDR3 reads TGTGCCAGTAGTCAGGGCAGGGGTGGCGAGCAGTACTTC. This sequence encodes CASSQGRGGEQYF.

The genes are TRBV28 and TRBJ1-1, with D unresolved. V was clipped by 4 bases and J by 10 bases, with 16 bases between them. Germline CDR1 reads MDHEN; CDR2 reads SYDVKM. CDR3 length: 13 amino acids. CDR3: CASSSSVGVRAFF. The CDR3, as DNA: TGTGCCAGCAGTTCTTCCGTGGGCGTGCGAGCTTTCTTT.

The chain couples TRBV19 to TRBJ2-7, with a weak D call TRBD2 (6 bases). Deletions cut 3 bases from V and 0 bases from J, with 9 bases between. Looked up from germline, CDR1 is LNHDA and CDR2 is SQIVND (reference sequence). This CDR3 has 14 amino acids. Here the CDR3 DNA reads TGTGCCAGTAGTATGGGGGACTTCTCCTACGAGCAGTACTTC. It translates to CASSMGDFSYEQYF. Variable domain in full (rest from reference TRBV19 and TRBJ2-7): DGGITQSPKYLFRKEGQNVTLSCEQNLNHDAMYWYRQDPGQGLRLIYYSQIVNDFQKGDIAEGYSVSREKKESFPLTVTSAQKNPTAFYLCASSMGDFSYEQYFGPGTRLTVT.

CDR3 bases: TGTGCCAGCCGCCAGAATGGCTATGGCTACACCTTC. Residues: CASRQNGYGYTF. The chain combines TRBV28 with TRBJ1-2; D unclear. V lost 8 bases and J 4 bases, leaving 11 bases between the germline ends. CDR1 is MDHEN, CDR2 SYDVKM, per germline. This CDR3 comprises 12 residues.

The rearrangement links TRBV2 to TRBJ1-2; D is undetermined. Looked up from germline, CDR1 is SNHLY and CDR2 is FYNNEI. Trimming pared 6 bases from V and 8 bases from J, leaving 16 bases between. This CDR3 spans 13 amino acids. As DNA, the CDR3 is TGTGCCAGCAGGGCATATTATGTGGAAGGCTACACCTTC. It yields the protein CASRAYYVEGYTF. Full variable domain (missing parts from reference TRBV2 and TRBJ1-2): EPEVTQTPSHQVTQMGQEVILRCVPISNHLYFYWYRQILGQKVEFLVSFYNNEISEKSEIFDDQFSVERPDGSNFTLKIRSTKLEDSAMYFCASRAYYVEGYTFGSGTRLTVV.

This clone appeared once. The V call is TRBV4-1, the J call TRBJ1-3, with 8 bases lining up with TRBD1. The CDR3 runs to 15 residues. Germline trimming cut 3 bases from V and 8 bases from J; bases unmatched to any gene: 9. CDR1 is MGHRA, CDR2 YSYEKL, per germline. The CDR3 DNA is TGCGCCAGCAGCCATCCCTGGGGACAGGTTGACACCATATATTTT. This translates into CASSHPWGQVDTIYF.

The V call is TRBV4-3, the J call TRBJ1-6; tentatively, D is TRBD1 (5 bases). CDR1 LGHNA and CDR2 YSLEER come from the germline V gene. This CDR3 is built from 17 residues. The V end was cut by 0 bases, the J end by 0 bases, with 9 bases between. CDR3 sequence (DNA): TGCGCCAGCAGCCAAGACCCCGGGGCCTCCTATAATTCACCCCTCCACTTT. Its translation: CASSQDPGASYNSPLHF.

The chain joins TRBV11-2 to TRBJ2-7, with D perhaps TRBD2 (6 bases). Germline V gives CDR1 SGHAT, CDR2 FQNNGV. The V gene lost 4 bases and the J gene lost 2 bases, with 18 bases spanning the gap. The CDR3 length is 16 residues. CDR3 bases: TGTGCCAGCAGCTCCGCCGCGACTAGTCCTCCCTACGAGCAGTACTTC. Translation: CASSSAATSPPYEQYF.

A single count supports this clone. V usage is TRBV4-3 and J usage is TRBJ2-3; the match to TRBD1 covers 7 bases. CDR3 size: 12 residues. Germline V gene sequence: CDR1 LGHNA, CDR2 YSLEER. With 4 bases clipped from V and 9 bases from J, the junction kept 4 bases outside the gene matches. The CDR3 sequence is CASSPDRDTQYF. The CDR3 DNA reads as TGCGCCAGCAGCCCTGACAGGGACACGCAGTATTTT.

As to this clone: The same CDR3 also results from other DNA sequences found in this sample. J is TRBJ1-1 and V is TRBV29-1; no reliable D call. The V gene's germline CDR1 is SQVTM and CDR2 ANQGSEA. The CDR3 runs 12 residues. V was cut by 5 bases and J by 0 bases, with 7 bases left in between. This chain's CDR3 is CSVRPMNTEAFF. In DNA form, the CDR3 reads TGCAGCGTTAGGCCTATGAACACTGAAGCTTTCTTT.

The chain joins TRBV27 to TRBJ2-1; 8 bases are shared with TRBD2. The germline V gene encodes CDR1 MNHEY and CDR2 SMNVEV (reference sequence). The CDR3 spans 16 residues. Trimming cost V 6 bases and J 6 bases; bases outside gene matches: 13. The CDR3 reads CASSHRQREIFNEQFF. As DNA, the CDR3 is TGTGCCAGCAGCCACCGGCAGCGGGAGATTTTCAATGAGCAGTTCTTC.

The chain combines TRBV18 with TRBJ1-4; D is unclear. Germline CDR1 and CDR2: KGHSH and LQKENI. There are 16 residues in the CDR3. The V gene lost 3 bases and the J gene lost 8 bases, with 19 bases spanning the gap. The CDR3 region is CASSPPLRGSEEKLFF. CDR3 sequence (DNA): TGTGCCAGCTCACCCCCCTTACGAGGGTCGGAGGAAAAACTGTTTTTT.

The CDR3, as DNA: TGTGCCAGCAGCCGCGGGACAGGGGTTGTTGGATCACCCCTCCACTTT. Protein: CASSRGTGVVGSPLHF. This chain uses TRBV7-9 with TRBJ1-6; 10 bases line up with TRBD1. V shed 5 bases, J shed 10 bases, and the junction held 11 bases outside the gene matches. Germline V gene sequence: CDR1 SEHNR, CDR2 FQNEAQ (reference sequence). CDR3 length equals 16 residues.

This chain connects TRBV6-5 to TRBJ1-1; D is undetermined. The V end lost 1 base, the J end lost 4 bases, and 7 bases lay between the germline ends. The CDR3 extends over 13 amino acids. Germline values: CDR1 MNHEY, CDR2 SVGAGI. Here the CDR3 reads CASSYFWGTEAFF. CDR3 DNA: TGTGCCAGCAGTTACTTCTGGGGCACTGAAGCTTTCTTT.

The V and J genes are TRBV11-2 and TRBJ2-2; TRBD1 agrees at 9 bases. The V gene's germline CDR1 is SGHAT and CDR2 FQNNGV. The trim removed 5 bases at V and 0 bases at J, leaving 10 bases unmatched. The CDR3 totals 18 residues. The CDR3 DNA reads TGTGCCAGCAGCCTACTCCAAACAGGGGGCGCGAACACCGGGGAGCTGTTTTTT. It translates to CASSLLQTGGANTGELFF.

The chain joins TRBV27 to TRBJ1-1; D not certain. Germline CDR1 reads MNHEY; CDR2 reads SMNVEV (reference sequence). The germline V and J ends were trimmed by 3 bases and 1 base, with 6 bases remaining between them. This CDR3 comprises 13 residues. The CDR3 here is CASSFEQNTEAFF. CDR3 DNA: TGTGCCAGCAGTTTTGAGCAGAACACTGAAGCTTTCTTT.

J is TRBJ1-1 and V is TRBV4-3, with D uncertain. V shed 0 bases and J shed 4 bases, with 6 bases lying between them. CDR1 LGHNA and CDR2 YSLEER come from the germline V gene. This CDR3 is built from 13 residues. The CDR3 nucleotides read TGCGCCAGCAGCCAAGATATGCCCACTGAAGCTTTCTTT. It yields the protein CASSQDMPTEAFF.

A single count supports this clone. The V and J genes are TRBV24-1 and TRBJ2-2; D unresolved. The CDR3 totals 13 residues. Trimming removed 3 bases at V and 4 bases at J, with 5 bases between. The germline CDR1 and CDR2 sequences are KGHDR and SFDVKD. CDR3 sequence: CATSDRVTGELFF. The DNA for the CDR3 is TGTGCCACCAGTGATAGGGTCACCGGGGAGCTGTTTTTT.

J is TRBJ2-2 and V is TRBV20-1, with 10 bases aligning to TRBD1. Trimming took 6 bases from V and 5 from J; bases not matched to a gene: 12. The germline V gene encodes CDR1 DFQATT and CDR2 SNEGSKA (reference sequence). The CDR3 consists of 16 residues. CDR3 sequence (DNA): TGCAGTGCCAGTAGCGCCGGGACAGGGGATACCGGGGAGCTGTTTTTT. The encoded protein is CSASSAGTGDTGELFF.

The V and J genes are TRBV19 and TRBJ2-2; D is perhaps TRBD1 (5 bases). The CDR3 consists of 14 residues. The germline CDR1 and CDR2 sequences are LNHDA and SQIVND (reference sequence). The V end lost 4 bases, the J end lost 3 bases, and 9 bases lay between the germline ends. The CDR3 reads CASSNPQDTGELFF. Here the CDR3 DNA reads TGTGCCAGTAGTAACCCACAGGACACCGGGGAGCTGTTTTTT. Full variable domain (outside the CDR3, taken from reference TRBV19 and TRBJ2-2): DGGITQSPKYLFRKEGQNVTLSCEQNLNHDAMYWYRQDPGQGLRLIYYSQIVNDFQKGDIAEGYSVSREKKESFPLTVTSAQKNPTAFYLCASSNPQDTGELFFGEGSRLTVL.

CDR3 in amino acids: CSASLRTNAGEKLFF. CDR3 coding DNA: TGCAGTGCTAGTTTAAGAACTAACGCTGGCGAAAAACTGTTTTTT. The genes are TRBV20-1 and TRBJ1-4; D remains unclear. CDR1 is DFQATT and CDR2 is SNEGSKA in the germline V gene (reference sequence). Trimming took off 3 bases at V and 8 bases at J, with 19 bases between the two ends. The CDR3 sequence is 15 residues long.

This chain joins TRBV6-2 or TRBV6-3 and TRBJ2-1, with 8 bases that match TRBD1. The germline V gene encodes CDR1 MNHEY and CDR2 SVGEGT. V was clipped by 5 bases and J by 0 bases; unmatched bases: 15. This CDR3 has 19 amino acids. CDR3 coding DNA: TGTGCCAGCAGTCGCCCCCGGACAGGGCCCGAGAGCTCCTACAATGAGCAGTTCTTC. Its protein is CASSRPRTGPESSYNEQFF.